Sequencing of this TCR beta chain was carried out in a study of blood T cell repertoires in COVID-19. Study background: Whether acute or convalescent, the COVID-19 samples came from the United States, Italy and Spain. PBMCs, B-cell-depleted T cells, or T cells were the source of the cDNA or gDNA that made up the material.

This CDR3 is built from 15 residues. Per germline, CDR1 SGHRS and CDR2 YFSETQ. The V and J ends lost 0 bases and 6 bases respectively, with 16 bases between them. Seattle's cohort entered during active infection and was followed longitudinally. Authors' processing steps: Amplification with reference gene primers provided the estimates of nucleated cell counts. Measured with immunoSEQ multiplex PCR; TCRdb has only the in-frame clones, and not every one. The DNA gave D and trimming, while V, J and clone size come from that table. The profile covers some 450,000 clones, with around 90% appearing a single time and roughly 0.76% taken by the ten largest. The count of this clone is one.

This clonotype originated in a man younger than 30 with COVID-19, enrolled during active disease. The chain joins TRBV5-1 to TRBJ2-7, with no clear D. The sample comprised peripheral blood. The CDR3 bases are TGCGCCAGCAGCTTGGGAACCAAAACGGGTGGCGAGCAGTACTTC. Its protein product is CASSLGTKTGGEQYF. The whole variable domain, remainder taken from reference TRBV5-1 and TRBJ2-7, is KAGVTQTPRYLIKTRGQQVTLSCSPISGHRSVSWYQQTPGQGLQFLFEYFSETQRNKGNFPGRFSGRQFSNSRSEMNVSTLELGDSALYLCASSLGTKTGGEQYFGPGTRLTVT.